The sequence of this T cell receptor (beta chain) was determined in a study of T cell responses to AZD1222 COVID-19 vaccine. Broader study findings: Clonal diversity was possibly underestimated; the donors were predominantly white British and more often female. Reports indicate that nearly half of spike-specific TCRs are directed at unmutated variant regions. Distributed over spike, vaccine-associated CD4 TCRs predominated at 160-218 and 743-854. Elevations in Spike-specific TCR breadth and depth followed administration of two AZD1222 doses.

Note on this clone: The antigen is unknown.

Generated by immunoSEQ multiplex PCR, the TCRdb table keeps only in-frame clones and is missing some. The data contain some 100,000 clones, approximately 87% of them singletons. Germline V gene sequence: CDR1 MNHEY, CDR2 SVGEGT. Trimming removed 6 bases at V and 0 bases at J, with 15 bases between. The CDR3 is made up of 16 amino acids. The sample was peripheral blood, taken on day 0 of AZD1222 vaccination. J is TRBJ1-5 and V is TRBV6-2 or TRBV6-3; D unresolved. The sequence derives from an adult in good health. CDR3 nucleotides: TGTGCCAGCAGCACTCCTGCGAGGCGTAGCAATCAGCCCCAGCATTTT. Protein: CASSTPARRSNQPQHF.